This passage covers 7 T cell receptor beta chains from one sample sequenced in a study of blood T cell repertoires in COVID-19. Using immunoSEQ multiplex PCR, the repertoire was profiled, and TCRdb retains in-frame clones only, with some absent. The sample shows some 90,000 clones, 89% of them seen only once. The specimen sequenced was peripheral blood. These receptors were taken from a woman aged 80 or over with active COVID-19.

V gene TRBV12-1 combines with J gene TRBJ2-1; the D call TRBD2 from the table was never checked on the DNA. TRBV12-1 is flagged as a pseudogene. CDR3 length: 19 residues. The chain's CDR3 is CASSSPGLAGETSYNEQFF. CDR3 nucleotide sequence: TGTGCCAGCAGCTCACCGGGACTAGCGGGAGAGACCTCCTACAATGAGCAGTTCTTC.

The V gene is TRBV7-2, the J gene TRBJ2-7, with 9 bases fitting TRBD2. V lost 3 bases and J lost 2; bases outside the gene matches: 8. The CDR3 is made up of 16 amino acids. Germline-derived CDR1 and CDR2 are SGHTA and FQGNSA. The CDR3 here is CASSLARLAAPYEQYF. The CDR3, as DNA: TGTGCCAGCAGCTTGGCTAGACTAGCGGCTCCCTACGAGCAGTACTTC.

The rearrangement uses TRBV7-6 and TRBJ2-4; TRBD2 agrees at 8 bases. Trimming at V came to 8 bases and at J to 0 bases, leaving 24 bases not matched to a gene. There are 21 residues in the CDR3. CDR1 is SGHVS, CDR2 FNYEAQ, per germline. In nucleotides, the CDR3 is TGTGCCAGCGGGGGAAGGGGTAAGGCACGACTAGCGACGCTAGCCAAAAACATTCAGTACTTC. It is translated as CASGGRGKARLATLAKNIQYF.

The chain employs TRBV19 and TRBJ2-7, with D perhaps matching TRBD2 (5 bases). The CDR3 runs to 12 residues. Germline values: CDR1 LNHDA, CDR2 SQIVND (reference sequence). The V end was cut by 7 bases, the J end by 7 bases, with 14 bases between. CDR3: CASKTGGGEQYF. The CDR3 DNA sequence: TGTGCCAGTAAGACCGGAGGTGGGGAGCAGTACTTC.

The genes are TRBV6-2 or TRBV6-3 and TRBJ2-1; no clear D gene. Per the germline V gene, CDR1 is MNHEY and CDR2 is SVGEGT. The V gene lost 2 bases and the J gene lost 0 bases, with 5 bases spanning the gap. The CDR3 spans 14 residues. The CDR3 loop is CASSYLSSYNEQFF. DNA of the CDR3: TGTGCCAGCAGTTACCTGAGCTCCTACAATGAGCAGTTCTTC.

The V and J genes are TRBV10-2 and TRBJ1-3, with TRBD1 matching over 7 bases. This CDR3 comprises 17 residues. V shed 4 bases, J shed 2 bases, and the junction held 11 bases outside the gene matches. Per the germline V gene, CDR1 is WSHSY and CDR2 is SAAADI. Written as DNA, the CDR3 is TGCGCCAGCAGTGGACAGGGAAAATACTTCGCTGGAAACACCATATATTTT. It yields the protein CASSGQGKYFAGNTIYF.

V is TRBV28 and J is TRBJ1-2, with 7 bases that match TRBD1. The germline V gene encodes CDR1 MDHEN and CDR2 SYDVKM. The CDR3 loop spans 14 amino acids. The J segment lost 0 bases and the V segment lost 5 bases, leaving 3 bases of the junction unmatched. The CDR3 region has the DNA TGTGCCAGCAGTCTGACAGGGTCTAACTATGGCTACACCTTC. It specifies CASSLTGSNYGYTF.